Listed below are T cell receptor beta chains from one sample, sequenced in a study of T cell responses to AZD1222 COVID-19 vaccine. TCRdb's copy holds only in-frame clones and misses some; the assay was immunoSEQ multiplex PCR. The sample records 100,000 or so clones, more than 70% being singletons. Sequencing was performed on peripheral blood, taken 28 days after the second AZD1222 dose. The receptors shown here come from an adult who received the AZD1222 COVID-19 vaccine. CDR3s include the opening cysteine and the closing phenylalanine or tryptophan. The D gene is left open where the match is weak. Not every row has a clone size; where given, it reads once, few, many or a size class.

v_gene: TRBV30
len: 13
abundance: NA
d_gene: NA
j_gene: TRBJ1-2
CDR3nt: TGTGCCTGGACCCCAGGGACGAACTATGGCTACACCTTC
CDR3aa: CAWTPGTNYGYTF

v_gene: TRBV6-5
len: 14
abundance: few
d_gene: NA
j_gene: TRBJ1-6
CDR3nt: TGTGCCAGCGATTCGGGAATAGGGCTATCACCCCTCCACTTT
CDR3aa: CASDSGIGLSPLHF

v_gene: TRBV2
len: 14
abundance: NA
d_gene: TRBD1
j_gene: TRBJ2-2
CDR3nt: TGTGCCAGCAGTGGGACAGGGGGAACCGGGGAGCTGTTTTTT
CDR3aa: CASSGTGGTGELFF

v_gene: TRBV5-6
len: 13
abundance: few
d_gene: NA
j_gene: TRBJ2-7
CDR3nt: TGTGCCAGCAGCTTGCCTAGCTCCTACGAGCAGTACTTC
CDR3aa: CASSLPSSYEQYF

v_gene: TRBV27
len: 15
abundance: large
d_gene: NA
j_gene: TRBJ2-7
CDR3nt: TGTGCCAGCAGTCCCTATCGAACAGGCCACTACGAGCAGTACTTC
CDR3aa: CASSPYRTGHYEQYF

v_gene: TRBV6-6
len: 16
abundance: NA
d_gene: TRBD1
j_gene: TRBJ2-3
CDR3nt: TGTGCCAGCAGTGCCGTTCGGACAGGGAACCGGGATACGCAGTATTTT
CDR3aa: CASSAVRTGNRDTQYF

v_gene: TRBV30
len: 15
abundance: NA
d_gene: TRBD2
j_gene: TRBJ2-1
CDR3nt: TGTGCCTGGATGGGACTAGCGGATGCCTACAATGAGCAGTTCTTC
CDR3aa: CAWMGLADAYNEQFF

v_gene: TRBV6-5
len: 15
abundance: NA
d_gene: TRBD2
j_gene: TRBJ2-7
CDR3nt: TGTGCCAGCAGTTCCGGGACTAGCGGGAGTTACGAGCAGTACTTC
CDR3aa: CASSSGTSGSYEQYF

v_gene: TRBV14
len: 14
abundance: NA
d_gene: TRBD2
j_gene: TRBJ2-3
CDR3nt: TGTGCCAGCAGCCAAGCCCGACTAGCGGCAACGCAGTATTTT
CDR3aa: CASSQARLAATQYF

v_gene: TRBV5-4
len: 15
abundance: once
d_gene: TRBD1
j_gene: TRBJ1-1
CDR3nt: TGTGCCAGCAGCTGGGGTGGACAGGGAGTCTCTGAAGCTTTCTTT
CDR3aa: CASSWGGQGVSEAFF

v_gene: TRBV5-4
len: 14
abundance: NA
d_gene: NA
j_gene: TRBJ1-2
CDR3nt: TGTGCCAGCAGCTTGGCCGAGCGGTACTATGGCTACACCTTC
CDR3aa: CASSLAERYYGYTF

v_gene: TRBV28
len: 12
abundance: once
d_gene: NA
j_gene: TRBJ2-7
CDR3nt: TGTGCCAGCAGTCTTAACAGCTACGAGCAGTACTTC
CDR3aa: CASSLNSYEQYF

v_gene: TRBV28
len: 15
abundance: NA
d_gene: TRBD2
j_gene: TRBJ2-3
CDR3nt: TGTGCCAGCAGTTTTGGGCGGGAGGCAACAGATACGCAGTATTTT
CDR3aa: CASSFGREATDTQYF

v_gene: TRBV3-1/TRBV3-2
len: 16
abundance: NA
d_gene: NA
j_gene: TRBJ1-1
CDR3nt: TGTGCCAGCAGCCATGACGAGGGGGTATGGAACACTGAAGCTTTCTTT
CDR3aa: CASSHDEGVWNTEAFF

v_gene: TRBV4-1
len: 15
abundance: NA
d_gene: NA
j_gene: TRBJ1-2
CDR3nt: TGCGCCAGCAAAACGACTCGACAGGTGAACTATGGCTACACCTTC
CDR3aa: CASKTTRQVNYGYTF

v_gene: TRBV7-9
len: 17
abundance: NA
d_gene: TRBD1
j_gene: TRBJ1-6
CDR3nt: TGTGCCAGCAGCATTCTTCTTTCCGGGACAGGGGGTTCACCCCTCCACTTT
CDR3aa: CASSILLSGTGGSPLHF